The 20 T cell receptor beta chains in this list originate from one sample, sequenced in a study of metastatic and nonmetastatic thyroid tumors. TCRdb ran MiXCR on the PCR reads. The profile shows tens of thousands of clones, around 20% of them singletons. No treatment had been given to any patient before thyroid surgery. Material for sequencing was blood. All receptors come from a female donor with papillary thyroid cancer or a benign thyroid nodule (not recorded which). Some clones in this sample may be carry-over from other donors' samples.

In its sample, this clone was seen many times. The V call is TRBV6-2 or TRBV6-3, the J call TRBJ2-5; 11 positions agree with TRBD2. The CDR3 contains 13 residues. The junction had 0 bases not matched to a gene; V was cut back by 6 bases and J by 3 bases. CDR1 and CDR2 from the germline V gene are MNHEY and SVGEGT. The CDR3 DNA sequence: TGTGCCAGCAGACTAGCGGGGGAAGAGACCCAGTACTTC. Protein product: CASRLAGEETQYF.

This clone has a handful of counts. The rearrangement links TRBV12-3 or TRBV12-4 to TRBJ1-6; the match to TRBD1 covers 7 bases. The V segment lost 2 bases and the J segment 5 bases; nucleotides outside the gene matches: 3. This CDR3 region has 15 residues. The CDR3 spells CASSLRQGDNSPLHF. The DNA for the CDR3 is TGTGCCAGCAGTTTACGACAGGGAGATAATTCACCCCTCCACTTT.

This clone was recorded many times. This chain connects TRBV11-2 to TRBJ1-3, with D unresolved. The CDR3 loop spans 15 amino acids. Germline loops: CDR1 SGHAT, CDR2 FQNNGV. Deletions cut 0 bases from V and 4 bases from J, with 10 bases between. The CDR3 DNA follows: TGTGCCAGCAGCTTAGAACGGTTGGTAGGAAACACCATATATTTT. Its translation is CASSLERLVGNTIYF.

This clone was recorded a few times. The genes are TRBV5-1 and TRBJ1-6; D is possibly TRBD1 (6 bases). V lost 3 bases, J lost 7 bases, and 11 bases lay in between. The germline CDR1 and CDR2 sequences are SGHRS and YFSETQ. The CDR3 has 14 residues. The DNA for the CDR3 is TGCGCCAGCAGCTCAGGGGTCGGGAATTCACCCCTCCACTTT. Its translation: CASSSGVGNSPLHF.

Of note for this clone: Other DNA sequences of this sample code for an identical CDR3. The rearrangement uses TRBV7-9 and TRBJ2-7; TRBD1 agrees at 8 bases. After removal of 1 base from V and 1 base from J, the junction contained 0 bases not matched to a gene. Germline CDR1 is SEHNR and CDR2 is FQNEAQ (reference sequence). The CDR3 runs 14 residues. The CDR3 DNA is TGTGCCAGCAGCTTAGGGACAGGGTCCTACGAGCAGTACTTC. As protein: CASSLGTGSYEQYF.

This clone was counted ten times or more. V and J are TRBV6-1 and TRBJ2-7; weak D call: TRBD1 (6 bases). This CDR3 contains 12 residues. The V end lost 6 bases, the J end lost 4 bases, and 10 bases lay between the germline ends. Germline CDR1 and CDR2: MNHNS and SASEGT. The CDR3 region has the DNA TGTGCCAGCAGCCGGGACATTTACGAGCAGTACTTC. This translates into CASSRDIYEQYF.

This clone was detected ten times or more. The V gene is TRBV19, the J gene TRBJ2-7; D is perhaps TRBD1 or TRBD2 (5 bases each). The V gene's germline CDR1 is LNHDA and CDR2 SQIVND (reference sequence). V was cut by 10 bases and J by 6 bases, with 13 bases left in between. The CDR3 totals 11 residues. This CDR3 reads CATKRGVEQYF. DNA of the CDR3: TGTGCCACCAAAAGAGGGGTCGAGCAGTACTTC.

In this sample, this clone turned up a few times. This sequence joins TRBV6-4 and TRBJ2-7; possible D gene TRBD2, 5 bases. With 3 bases removed from V and 3 bases from J, the gap between germline ends came to 12 bases. The CDR3 totals 14 residues. Germline assignment: CDR1 MRHNA and CDR2 SNTAGT. The CDR3, as DNA: TGTGCCAGCAGTGAGGCGGGCGAGGGCTACGAGCAGTACTTC. This codes for CASSEAGEGYEQYF.

V gene TRBV7-3 combines with J gene TRBJ1-6; D call uncertain. CDR1 and CDR2 from the germline V gene are SGHTA and FQGTGA. Trimming cost V 1 base and J 11 bases, with 12 bases left between them. The CDR3 covers 14 residues. This CDR3 reads CASSLRPRDTPLHF. CDR3 nucleotides: TGTGCCAGCAGCTTAAGACCTCGGGATACACCCCTCCACTTT.

The table lists this clone with many counts. The chain employs TRBV11-2 and TRBJ2-1; 9 bases line up with TRBD2. Germline V gene data show CDR1 as SGHAT and CDR2 as FQNNGV. With 1 base clipped from V and 4 bases from J, the junction kept 5 bases outside the gene matches. The CDR3 spans 16 residues. CDR3 sequence: CASSLGSGGGYNEQFF. CDR3 nucleotides: TGTGCCAGCAGCTTAGGTAGCGGGGGCGGATACAATGAGCAGTTCTTC.

This clone was detected a few times. The chain combines TRBV6-1 with TRBJ1-5; D remains unclear. The ends were cut back, 2 bases at V and 7 bases at J, with 9 bases in the middle. The V gene's germline CDR1 is MNHNS and CDR2 SASEGT. The CDR3 spans 13 residues. In DNA, the CDR3 is TGTGCCAGCAGTGAACGGGTTTTCCAGCCCCAGCATTTT. Its translation: CASSERVFQPQHF.

The chain employs TRBV6-6 and TRBJ1-3; D remains ambiguous. The V end was cut by 1 base, the J end by 4 bases, with 8 bases between. There are 14 residues in the CDR3. CDR1 is MNHNY, CDR2 SVGAGI, per germline (reference sequence). This CDR3 is CASSYYVSGNTIYF. The DNA of the CDR3 is TGTGCCAGCAGTTACTACGTCTCCGGAAACACCATATATTTT.

This clone was seen many times. V usage is TRBV5-1 and J usage is TRBJ2-3; D is possibly TRBD2 (7 bases). The CDR3 sequence is 16 residues long. Trimming shortened V by 0 bases and J by 4 bases, and 15 bases separated the two germline ends. Germline lookup yields CDR1 SGHRS and CDR2 YFSETQ. CDR3 protein: CASSLEGGGLPDTQYF. As DNA, the CDR3 is TGCGCCAGCAGCTTGGAAGGGGGGGGGCTGCCAGATACGCAGTATTTT.

V is TRBV5-6 and J is TRBJ2-2; 8 bases match TRBD1. Unmatched junction bases numbered 19, after V lost 8 bases and J lost 1 base. The CDR3 runs 19 residues. Germline CDR1 and CDR2: SGHDT and YYEEEE. The CDR3 protein is CASTGDGTGVHLNTGELFF. DNA for the CDR3: TGTGCCAGTACGGGGGACGGGACAGGTGTACACCTGAACACCGGGGAGCTGTTTTTT.

This clone has a handful of counts. The chain's CDR3 is CASSFGQGVGEQFF. DNA for the CDR3: TGTGCCAGCAGTTTTGGACAGGGAGTGGGTGAGCAGTTCTTC. V is TRBV27 and J is TRBJ2-1, with 8 bases aligning to TRBD1. Germline V lookup: CDR1 MNHEY, CDR2 SMNVEV (reference sequence). The length of the CDR3 is 14 residues. J gave up 9 bases and V 3 bases, and 7 bases lay outside the gene matches.

The chain joins TRBV12-5 to TRBJ2-5; D is unresolved. Germline-derived CDR1 and CDR2 are LGHNT and FRNRAP. The CDR3 is made up of 16 amino acids. With 2 bases removed from V and 0 bases from J, the gap between germline ends came to 13 bases. The CDR3 sequence: CASGLPRQEHQETQYF. The CDR3 DNA reads TGTGCTAGTGGTTTGCCCCGGCAGGAGCACCAAGAGACCCAGTACTTC.

There are many counts of this clone. This may come from a read error, since a much larger clone is one base off. This sequence joins TRBV2 and TRBJ1-5; TRBD1 might be the D (5 bases). CDR1 is SNHLY and CDR2 is FYNNEI in the germline V gene. Trimming removed 6 bases at V and 7 bases at J, with 19 bases between. The CDR3 spans 15 residues. This CDR3 reads CASSAREGTGQPQHF. As DNA, the CDR3 is TGTGCCAGCAGCGCTCGCGAGGGGACGGGGCAGCCCCAGCATTTT.

This clone appeared many times. The gene calls are TRBV7-9 and TRBJ2-3, with 9 bases that match TRBD2. CDR1 is SEHNR, CDR2 FQNEAQ, per germline (reference sequence). CDR3 length: 14 amino acids. Trimming at V came to 4 bases and at J to 4 bases, leaving 3 bases not matched to a gene. CDR3 bases: TGTGCCAGCAGCTCAATAGCGGGGGCAGATACGCAGTATTTT. Protein sequence: CASSSIAGADTQYF.

There are many counts of this clone. Other DNA sequences of this sample code for an identical CDR3. The gene calls are TRBV7-2 and TRBJ2-1; no definite D call. The CDR3 covers 14 residues. V gave up 1 base and J gave up 5 bases, with 9 bases separating them. Germline loops: CDR1 SGHTA, CDR2 FQGNSA. The CDR3 sequence: CASSLVNRDNEQFF. CDR3 DNA sequence: TGTGCCAGCAGCTTAGTGAACAGAGACAATGAGCAGTTCTTC.

By frequency in the sample, this clone is medium-sized. The chain recombines TRBV6-2 or TRBV6-3 with TRBJ1-3; D is unresolved. The CDR3 extends over 14 amino acids. Trimming took off 8 bases at V and 0 bases at J, with 11 bases between the two ends. Germline values: CDR1 MNHEY, CDR2 SVGEGT. The CDR3 DNA reads TGTGCCAGCGGCGGGCGGGGCTCTGGAAACACCATATATTTT. Translating gives CASGGRGSGNTIYF.